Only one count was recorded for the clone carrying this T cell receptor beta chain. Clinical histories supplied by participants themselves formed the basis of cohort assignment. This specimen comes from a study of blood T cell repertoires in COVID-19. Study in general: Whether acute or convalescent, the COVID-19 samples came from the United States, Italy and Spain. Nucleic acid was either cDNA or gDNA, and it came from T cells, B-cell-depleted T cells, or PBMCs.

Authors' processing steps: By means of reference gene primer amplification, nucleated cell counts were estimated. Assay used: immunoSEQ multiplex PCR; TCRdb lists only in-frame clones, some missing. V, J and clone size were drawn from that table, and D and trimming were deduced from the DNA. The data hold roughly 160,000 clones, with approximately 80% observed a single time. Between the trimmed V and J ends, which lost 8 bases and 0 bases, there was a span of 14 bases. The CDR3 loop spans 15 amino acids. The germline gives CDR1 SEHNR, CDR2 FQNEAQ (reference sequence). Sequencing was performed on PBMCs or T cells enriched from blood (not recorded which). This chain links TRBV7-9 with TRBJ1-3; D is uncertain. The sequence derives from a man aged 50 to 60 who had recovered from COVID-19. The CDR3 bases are TGTGCCAGCCGCCCGGCGGATTTCTCTGGAAACACCATATATTTT. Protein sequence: CASRPADFSGNTIYF.